The 18 T cell receptor beta chains below come from one sample, sequenced in a study of identical twins. From the 5' RACE reads, TCRdb called clonotypes with MiXCR, one entry per CDR3 protein. The table includes about 220,000 distinct CDR3 sequences, 6% to 8% detected once. These same records also appear under a second study, on yellow fever vaccine responses in identical twins.

The source material was CD8+ T cells sorted from blood. The receptors come from a woman aged 18-29 years in good health.

This clonotype was found a few times. This rearrangement joins TRBV7-9 to TRBJ2-3, with TRBD1 matching 12 bases. CDR1 SEHNR and CDR2 FQNEAQ come from the germline V gene (reference sequence). Trimming at V came to 5 bases and at J to 6 bases, leaving 12 bases not matched to a gene. The CDR3 totals 17 residues. The CDR3 loop is CASSQTLGQGAQDTQYF. CDR3 coding DNA: TGTGCCAGCAGCCAGACTCTGGGACAGGGGGCGCAGGATACGCAGTATTTT. Full variable domain (remainder filled in from reference TRBV7-9 and TRBJ2-3): DTGVSQNPRHKITKRGQNVTFRCDPISEHNRLYWYRQTLGQGPEFLTYFQNEAQLEKSRLLSDRFSAERPKGSFSTLEIQRTEQGDSAMYLCASSQTLGQGAQDTQYFGPGTRLTVL.

This chain joins TRBV7-8 and TRBJ2-1, with 7 bases that match TRBD2. This CDR3 has 16 residues. The germline V gene encodes CDR1 SGHVS and CDR2 FQNEAQ. V trimming: 8 bases; J trimming: 2 bases; junction bases outside the gene matches: 12. The CDR3 sequence is CASHLGPGGTYNEQFF. CDR3 nucleotides: TGTGCCAGCCATTTGGGACCGGGGGGAACCTACAATGAGCAGTTCTTC.

This clonotype has at least ten counts. This chain connects TRBV25-1 to TRBJ2-1, with 9 bases matching TRBD1. This CDR3 spans 15 amino acids. Germline loops: CDR1 MGHDK, CDR2 SYGVNS. V trimming: 6 bases; J trimming: 5 bases; junction bases outside the gene matches: 8. The CDR3 coding sequence is TGTGCCAGCAGCCTACAGGGGGCCATCCACAATGAGCAGTTCTTC. It codes for CASSLQGAIHNEQFF.

This clonotype was seen ten or more times. This rearrangement joins TRBV20-1 to TRBJ2-7, with D unclear. The length of the CDR3 is 11 residues. V lost 5 bases and J 3 bases, leaving 8 bases between the germline ends. The germline gives CDR1 DFQATT, CDR2 SNEGSKA (reference sequence). The CDR3 nucleotides read TGCAGTGCTGTCGTGGGCTACGAGCAGTACTTC. It codes for CSAVVGYEQYF.

This clonotype was detected a few times. The chain uses TRBV12-3 or TRBV12-4 and TRBJ2-6; perhaps TRBD1 as D (5 bases). The CDR3 has 16 amino acids. V was pared by 1 base and J by 2 bases, with 9 bases between. CDR3 in DNA: TGTGCCAGCAGTTTAGATCAGGGTACTGGGGCCAACGTCCTGACTTTC. As protein: CASSLDQGTGANVLTF.

This clonotype was counted at least ten times. V and J are TRBV3-1 and TRBJ2-5; D not certain. V lost 4 bases, J lost 0 bases, and 12 bases lay in between. Per the germline V gene, CDR1 is LGHDT and CDR2 is YNNKEL (reference sequence). The CDR3 runs 15 residues. This CDR3 reads CASSLALSYQETQYF. CDR3 DNA sequence: TGTGCCAGCAGCCTGGCCCTCTCGTACCAAGAGACCCAGTACTTC.

This clonotype turned up a few times. The rearrangement joins TRBV9 to TRBJ2-6; 10 bases line up with TRBD2. V lost 4 bases and J lost 3; bases outside the gene matches: 7. This CDR3 is 17 amino acids long. Germline CDR1 reads SGDLS; CDR2 reads YYNGEE. This chain's CDR3 is CASSSIAGGIGANVLTF. CDR3 nucleotides: TGTGCCAGCAGCTCGATAGCGGGGGGTATTGGGGCCAACGTCCTGACTTTC. Using reference TRBV9 and TRBJ2-6 for the parts outside the CDR3, the full variable domain is DSGVTQTPKHLITATGQRVTLRCSPRSGDLSVYWYQQSLDQGLQFLIQYYNGEERAKGNILERFSAQQFPDLHSELNLSSLELGDSALYFCASSSIAGGIGANVLTFGAGSRLTVL.

This clonotype was counted between two and nine times. This chain joins TRBV9 and TRBJ1-6; 10 bases align to TRBD1. This CDR3 is built from 15 residues. J gave up 6 bases and V 4 bases, and 4 bases lay outside the gene matches. Per the germline V gene, CDR1 is SGDLS and CDR2 is YYNGEE. For the CDR3, the DNA is TGTGCCAGCAGCTTTAGACAGGGGGCTAATTCACCCCTCCACTTT. Residues: CASSFRQGANSPLHF.

This clonotype was picked up a small number of times. The gene calls are TRBV29-1 and TRBJ2-3; D perhaps matches TRBD2 (5 bases). CDR3 length equals 15 residues. Trimming took 6 bases from V and 1 from J, leaving 17 bases between them. The germline CDR1 and CDR2 sequences are SQVTM and ANQGSEA. In DNA form, the CDR3 reads TGCAGCGTCGAGGCGAGGGCCCTCGGCACAGATACGCAGTATTTT. Protein: CSVEARALGTDTQYF.

This clonotype has just a few counts. The rearrangement links TRBV4-1 to TRBJ1-6; perhaps TRBD1 as D (5 bases). CDR3 length equals 17 residues. Germline lookup yields CDR1 MGHRA and CDR2 YSYEKL. Trimming took 3 bases from V and 3 from J, leaving 15 bases between them. Here the CDR3 reads CASSQVAGGGYNSPLHF. The CDR3, as DNA: TGCGCCAGCAGCCAGGTGGCCGGGGGTGGCTATAATTCACCCCTCCACTTT.

This clonotype has more than one count but fewer than ten. The V and J genes are TRBV27 and TRBJ1-1; no definite D call. The germline V gene has CDR1 MNHEY and CDR2 SMNVEV (reference sequence). This CDR3 has 13 amino acids. Trimming removed 0 bases from V and 7 bases from J, with 9 bases in between. DNA of the CDR3: TGTGCCAGCAGTTTATCGGTTACGGGTGAAGCTTTCTTT. Protein product: CASSLSVTGEAFF.

This clonotype was seen only a few times. This chain uses TRBV7-9 with TRBJ2-5; D remains ambiguous. With 5 bases removed from V and 4 bases from J, the gap between germline ends came to 8 bases. CDR1 SEHNR and CDR2 FQNEAQ come from the germline V gene (reference sequence). There are 12 residues in the CDR3. The CDR3 DNA is TGTGCCAGCAGCGGCCAAAGAGAGACCCAGTACTTC. Translated, it gives CASSGQRETQYF.

The V and J genes are TRBV24-1 and TRBJ1-2; maybe TRBD1 (5 bases). The V end lost 0 bases, the J end lost 5 bases, and 9 bases lay between the germline ends. This CDR3 is built from 14 residues. Germline values: CDR1 KGHDR, CDR2 SFDVKD. CDR3: CATSDLTGDYGYTF. The DNA of the CDR3 is TGTGCCACCAGTGATTTGACAGGAGATTATGGCTACACCTTC.

This clonotype was recorded at least ten times. The gene calls are TRBV28 and TRBJ2-5; weak D call: TRBD2 (6 bases). Germline V gene sequence: CDR1 MDHEN, CDR2 SYDVKM. This CDR3 has 13 residues. V lost 5 bases and J lost 5, with 12 bases in between. The CDR3 sequence is CASSLGGGETQYF. The CDR3 DNA follows: TGTGCCAGCAGTCTCGGTGGGGGGGAGACCCAGTACTTC.

This clonotype was detected many times. This chain uses TRBV7-9 with TRBJ2-1, with D maybe TRBD1 (6 bases). The V end was cut by 3 bases, the J end by 4 bases, with 13 bases between. This CDR3 is 15 amino acids long. CDR1 and CDR2 from the germline V gene are SEHNR and FQNEAQ (reference sequence). In nucleotides, the CDR3 is TGTGCCAGCAGCTTCCCGACAGGCAGATACAATGAGCAGTTCTTC. Protein product: CASSFPTGRYNEQFF. The whole variable domain, filled in from reference TRBV7-9 and TRBJ2-1, reads DTGVSQNPRHKITKRGQNVTFRCDPISEHNRLYWYRQTLGQGPEFLTYFQNEAQLEKSRLLSDRFSAERPKGSFSTLEIQRTEQGDSAMYLCASSFPTGRYNEQFFGPGTRLTVL.

The chain combines TRBV24-1 with TRBJ2-3; 9 nucleotides align to TRBD2. Per germline, CDR1 KGHDR and CDR2 SFDVKD. Unmatched junction bases numbered 7, after V lost 2 bases and J lost 2 bases. The CDR3 runs 17 residues. The CDR3 DNA reads as TGTGCCACCAGTGATTCCTCGAGCGGGAGGTTCACAGATACGCAGTATTTT. Translating it yields CATSDSSSGRFTDTQYF.

The V call is TRBV7-8, the J call TRBJ2-1; 10 bases fit TRBD2. Trimming at V came to 5 bases and at J to 10 bases, leaving 11 bases not matched to a gene. The CDR3 covers 15 residues. Germline CDR1 reads SGHVS; CDR2 reads FQNEAQ. The CDR3 DNA reads TGTGCCAGCAGCGATCTAGCGGGGGTCCCCCGGGAGCAGTTCTTC. Translated, it gives CASSDLAGVPREQFF.

This clonotype was counted a few times. The CDR3 sequence: CASGTKVSATDTQYF. For the CDR3, the DNA is TGTGCCAGCGGTACCAAGGTGTCTGCCACAGATACGCAGTATTTT. The chain recombines TRBV27 with TRBJ2-3; D not certain. The CDR3 extends over 15 amino acids. Germline V gene sequence: CDR1 MNHEY, CDR2 SMNVEV (reference sequence). The V end lost 8 bases, the J end lost 2 bases, and 17 bases lay between the germline ends.